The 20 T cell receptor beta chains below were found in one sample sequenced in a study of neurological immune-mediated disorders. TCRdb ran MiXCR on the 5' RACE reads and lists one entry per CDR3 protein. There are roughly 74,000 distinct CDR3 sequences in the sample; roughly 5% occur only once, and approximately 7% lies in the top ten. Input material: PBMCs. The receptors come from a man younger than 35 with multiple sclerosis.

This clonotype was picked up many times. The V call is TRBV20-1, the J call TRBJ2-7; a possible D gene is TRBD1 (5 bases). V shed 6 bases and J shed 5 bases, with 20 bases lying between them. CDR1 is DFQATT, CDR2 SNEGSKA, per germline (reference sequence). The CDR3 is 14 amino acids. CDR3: CSAWGSGSHDEQYF. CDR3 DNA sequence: TGCAGTGCCTGGGGTTCAGGGTCCCACGACGAGCAGTACTTC.

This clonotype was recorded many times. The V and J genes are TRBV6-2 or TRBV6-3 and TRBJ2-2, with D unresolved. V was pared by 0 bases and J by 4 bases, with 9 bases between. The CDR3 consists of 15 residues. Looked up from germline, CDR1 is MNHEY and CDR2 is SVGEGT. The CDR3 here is CASSYSISPTGELFF. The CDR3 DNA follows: TGTGCCAGCAGTTACTCGATTAGTCCCACCGGGGAGCTGTTTTTT.

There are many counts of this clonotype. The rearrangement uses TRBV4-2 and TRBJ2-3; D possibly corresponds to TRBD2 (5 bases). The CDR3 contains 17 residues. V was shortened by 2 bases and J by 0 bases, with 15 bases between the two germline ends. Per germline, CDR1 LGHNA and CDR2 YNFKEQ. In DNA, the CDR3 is TGTGCCAGCAGCCAACCGGGAAGCATTCCTAGCACAGATACGCAGTATTTT. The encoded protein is CASSQPGSIPSTDTQYF.

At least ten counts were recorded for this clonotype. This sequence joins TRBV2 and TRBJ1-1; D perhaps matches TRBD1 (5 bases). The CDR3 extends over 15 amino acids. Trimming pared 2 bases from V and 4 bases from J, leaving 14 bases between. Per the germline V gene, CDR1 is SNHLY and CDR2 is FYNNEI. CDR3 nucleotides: TGTGCCAGCAGTGAACTGGGGGGGGTAGGCACTGAAGCTTTCTTT. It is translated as CASSELGGVGTEAFF.

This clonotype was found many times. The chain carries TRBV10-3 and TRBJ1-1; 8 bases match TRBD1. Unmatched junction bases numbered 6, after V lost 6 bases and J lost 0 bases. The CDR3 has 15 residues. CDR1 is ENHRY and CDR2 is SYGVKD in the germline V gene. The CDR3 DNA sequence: TGTGCCATCAGCGGGACAGGTGGTATGAACACTGAAGCTTTCTTT. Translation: CAISGTGGMNTEAFF.

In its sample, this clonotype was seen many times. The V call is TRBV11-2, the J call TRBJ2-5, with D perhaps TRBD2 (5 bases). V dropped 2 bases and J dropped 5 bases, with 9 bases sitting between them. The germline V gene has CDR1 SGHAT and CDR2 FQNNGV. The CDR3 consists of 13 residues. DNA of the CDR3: TGTGCCAGCAGCTTACTTGCGGGTGAGACCCAGTACTTC. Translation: CASSLLAGETQYF.

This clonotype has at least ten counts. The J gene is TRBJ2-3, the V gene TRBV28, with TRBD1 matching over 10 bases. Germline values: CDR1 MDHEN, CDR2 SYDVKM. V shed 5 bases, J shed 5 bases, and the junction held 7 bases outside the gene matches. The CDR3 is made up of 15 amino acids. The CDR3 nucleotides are TGTGCCAGCAGTGCCGACAGGGGGCTTCAAGATACGCAGTATTTT. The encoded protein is CASSADRGLQDTQYF.

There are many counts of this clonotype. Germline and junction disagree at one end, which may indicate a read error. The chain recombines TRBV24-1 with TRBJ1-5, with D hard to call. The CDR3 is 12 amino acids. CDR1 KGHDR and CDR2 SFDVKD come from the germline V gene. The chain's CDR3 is CATSKRDQPQNF. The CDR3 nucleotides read TGTGCCACCAGTAAGAGGGATCAGCCCCAGAATTTT.

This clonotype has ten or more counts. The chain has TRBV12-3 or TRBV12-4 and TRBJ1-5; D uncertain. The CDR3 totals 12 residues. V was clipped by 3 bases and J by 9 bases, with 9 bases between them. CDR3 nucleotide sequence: TGTGCCAGCAGTTTCGAGGGAATGCCCCAGCATTTT. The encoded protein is CASSFEGMPQHF.

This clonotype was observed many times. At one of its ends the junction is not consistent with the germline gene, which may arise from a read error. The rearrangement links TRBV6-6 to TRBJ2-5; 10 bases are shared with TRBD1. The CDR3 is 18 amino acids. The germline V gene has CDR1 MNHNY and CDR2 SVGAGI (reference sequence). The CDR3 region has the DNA TGTGCCAGCAGTCACTCCTCGGACAGGGGGATACCTCAAGAGACCCAGTACTTC. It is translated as CASSHSSDRGIPQETQYF.

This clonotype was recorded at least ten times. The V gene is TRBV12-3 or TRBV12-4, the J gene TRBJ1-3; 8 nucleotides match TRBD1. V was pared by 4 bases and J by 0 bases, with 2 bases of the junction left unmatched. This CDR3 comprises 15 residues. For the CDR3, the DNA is TGTGCCAGCAGTTGGACAGGGAGCTCTGGAAACACCATATATTTT. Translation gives CASSWTGSSGNTIYF.

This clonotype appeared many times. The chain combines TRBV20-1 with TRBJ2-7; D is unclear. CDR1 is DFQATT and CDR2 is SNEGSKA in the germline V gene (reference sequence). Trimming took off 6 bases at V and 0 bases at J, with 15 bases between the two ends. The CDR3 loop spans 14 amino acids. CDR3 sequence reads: CSARSSTSSYEQYF. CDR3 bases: TGCAGTGCCCGCAGCTCTACGAGCTCCTACGAGCAGTACTTC.

The CDR3 coding sequence is TGTGCCAGCAGCCCTCGACTAGCGGGACAGGGGAAAATTCAGTACTTC. Encoded protein: CASSPRLAGQGKIQYF. This chain connects TRBV7-2 to TRBJ2-4; D might be TRBD2 (11 bases). CDR3 length: 16 residues. V was clipped by 5 bases and J by 10 bases, with 24 bases between them. Germline-derived CDR1 and CDR2 are SGHTA and FQGNSA.

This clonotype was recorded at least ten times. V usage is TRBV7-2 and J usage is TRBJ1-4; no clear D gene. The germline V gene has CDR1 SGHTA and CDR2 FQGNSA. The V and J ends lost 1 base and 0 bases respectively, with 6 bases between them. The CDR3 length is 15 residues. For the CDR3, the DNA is TGTGCCAGCAGCTTAGGCGTAACAACTAATGAAAAACTGTTTTTT. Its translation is CASSLGVTTNEKLFF.

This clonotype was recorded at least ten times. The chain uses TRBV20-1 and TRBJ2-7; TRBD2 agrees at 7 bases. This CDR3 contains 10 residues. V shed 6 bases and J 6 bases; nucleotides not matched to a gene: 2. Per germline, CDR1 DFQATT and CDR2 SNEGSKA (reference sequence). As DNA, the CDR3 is TGCAGTGCGCGCGGGAGCGAGCAGTACTTC. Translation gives CSARGSEQYF.

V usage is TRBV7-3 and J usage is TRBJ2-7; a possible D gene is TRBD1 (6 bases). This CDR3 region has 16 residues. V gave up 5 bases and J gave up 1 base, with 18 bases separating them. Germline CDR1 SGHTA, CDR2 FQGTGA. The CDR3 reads CASSPTGSFRSYEQYF. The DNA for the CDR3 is TGTGCCAGCAGCCCTACAGGGTCTTTTCGGTCCTACGAGCAGTACTTC.

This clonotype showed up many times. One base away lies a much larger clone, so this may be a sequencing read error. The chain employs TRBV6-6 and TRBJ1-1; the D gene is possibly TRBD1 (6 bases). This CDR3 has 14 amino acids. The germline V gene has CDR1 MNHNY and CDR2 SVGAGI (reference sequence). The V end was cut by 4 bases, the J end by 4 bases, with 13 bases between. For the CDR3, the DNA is TGTGCCAGCAGTTCCAGCACAGGGCCCACTGAAGCTTTCTTT. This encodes CASSSSTGPTEAFF.

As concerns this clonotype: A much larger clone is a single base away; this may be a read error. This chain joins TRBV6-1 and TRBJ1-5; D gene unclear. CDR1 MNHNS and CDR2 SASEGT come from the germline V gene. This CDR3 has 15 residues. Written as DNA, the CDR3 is TGTACCAGCAGTCAGATAACCTTTAGCAATCAGCCCCAGCATTTT. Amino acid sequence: CTSSQITFSNQPQHF.

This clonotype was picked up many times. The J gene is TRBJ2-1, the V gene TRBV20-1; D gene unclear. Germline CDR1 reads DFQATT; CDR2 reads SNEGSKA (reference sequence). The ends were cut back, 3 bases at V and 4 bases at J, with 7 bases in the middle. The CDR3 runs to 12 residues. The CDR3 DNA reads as TGCAGTGCTAGGCCAGGATACAATGAGCAGTTCTTC. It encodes CSARPGYNEQFF.

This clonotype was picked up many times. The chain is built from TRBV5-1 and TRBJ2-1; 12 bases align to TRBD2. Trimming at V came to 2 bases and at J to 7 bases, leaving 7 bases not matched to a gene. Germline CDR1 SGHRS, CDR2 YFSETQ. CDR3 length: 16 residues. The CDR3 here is CASSFTLAGGGNEQFF. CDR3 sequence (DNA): TGCGCCAGCAGCTTCACACTAGCGGGAGGAGGGAATGAGCAGTTCTTC.